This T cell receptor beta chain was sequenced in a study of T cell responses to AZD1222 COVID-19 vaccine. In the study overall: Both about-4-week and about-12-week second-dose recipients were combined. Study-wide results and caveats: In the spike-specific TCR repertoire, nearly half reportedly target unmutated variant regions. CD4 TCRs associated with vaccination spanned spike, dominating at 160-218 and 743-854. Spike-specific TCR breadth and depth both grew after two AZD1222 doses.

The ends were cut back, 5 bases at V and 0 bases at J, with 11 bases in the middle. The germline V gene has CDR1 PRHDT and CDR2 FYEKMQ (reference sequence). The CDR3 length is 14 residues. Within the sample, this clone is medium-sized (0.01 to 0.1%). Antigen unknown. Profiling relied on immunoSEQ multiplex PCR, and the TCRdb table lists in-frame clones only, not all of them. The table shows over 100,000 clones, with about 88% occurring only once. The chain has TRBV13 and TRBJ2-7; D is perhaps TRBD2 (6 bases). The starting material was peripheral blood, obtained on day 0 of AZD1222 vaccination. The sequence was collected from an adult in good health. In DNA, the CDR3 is TGTGCCAGCAGCCGACCCGGGAGCTCCTACGAGCAGTACTTC. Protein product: CASSRPGSSYEQYF.